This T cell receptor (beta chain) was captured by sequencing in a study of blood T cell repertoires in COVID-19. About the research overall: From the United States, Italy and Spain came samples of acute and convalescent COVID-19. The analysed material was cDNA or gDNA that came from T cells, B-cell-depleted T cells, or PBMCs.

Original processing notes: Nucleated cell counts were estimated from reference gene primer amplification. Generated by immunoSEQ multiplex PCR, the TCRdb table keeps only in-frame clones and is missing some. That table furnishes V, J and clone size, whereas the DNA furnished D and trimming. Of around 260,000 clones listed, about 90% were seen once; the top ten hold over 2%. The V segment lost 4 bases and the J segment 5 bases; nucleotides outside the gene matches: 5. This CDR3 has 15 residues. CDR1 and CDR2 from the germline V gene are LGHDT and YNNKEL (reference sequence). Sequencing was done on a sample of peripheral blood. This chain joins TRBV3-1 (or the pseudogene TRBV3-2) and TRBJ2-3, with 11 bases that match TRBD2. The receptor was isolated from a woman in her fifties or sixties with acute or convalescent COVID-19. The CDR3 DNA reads TGTGCCAGCAGCCTTAGCGGGAGGGCCGGAGATACGCAGTATTTT. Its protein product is CASSLSGRAGDTQYF.